These 21 T cell receptor beta chains share one sample of origin, sequenced in a study of shared clonotypes between healthy human individuals. Only in-frame clones appear in the TCRdb table, and some are missing; sequencing was by immunoSEQ multiplex PCR. Of 2 million to 2.5 million clones listed, approximately 95% are singletons. Sequenced: naive CD4+ T cells from PBMCs. Subset denoted: CD45RA+ positively selected. The receptors come from a man aged 18 to 29 in good health. Some clones in this sample may be carry-over from other donors' samples.

The chain couples TRBV5-1 to TRBJ2-6; D is undetermined. V shed 0 bases and J shed 0 bases, with 7 bases lying between them. This CDR3 is built from 16 residues. CDR1 and CDR2 (germline): SGHRS, YFSETQ. This chain's CDR3 is CASSLGDYSGANVLTF. The DNA of the CDR3 is TGCGCCAGCAGCTTGGGGGATTACTCTGGGGCCAACGTCCTGACTTTC.

The gene calls are TRBV25-1 and TRBJ1-1, with TRBD1 as a possible D gene (6 bases). Per germline, CDR1 MGHDK and CDR2 SYGVNS. V gave up 4 bases and J gave up 9 bases, with 15 bases separating them. This CDR3 has 13 amino acids. This CDR3 is CASSGQVGGKAFF. Here the CDR3 DNA reads TGTGCCAGCAGTGGACAGGTTGGTGGCAAAGCTTTCTTT.

The rearrangement links TRBV19 to TRBJ1-1; D perhaps matches TRBD1 (5 bases). V lost 6 bases, J lost 1 base, and 12 bases lay in between. This CDR3 comprises 14 residues. Germline V lookup: CDR1 LNHDA, CDR2 SQIVND (reference sequence). CDR3 loop: CASSSDSWNTEAFF. The CDR3 DNA reads as TGTGCCAGTAGCTCCGACAGTTGGAACACTGAAGCTTTCTTT.

The chain couples TRBV5-4 to TRBJ1-2; no clear D. Trimming took off 4 bases at V and 8 bases at J, with 12 bases between the two ends. The germline CDR1 and CDR2 sequences are SGHNT and YYREEE (reference sequence). This CDR3 is 12 amino acids long. The CDR3 nucleotides are TGTGCCAGCAGCCATCCGAATGGGGGCTACACCTTC. Protein sequence: CASSHPNGGYTF.

The genes are TRBV9 and TRBJ2-4, with TRBD1 matching over 10 bases. The V segment lost 4 bases and the J segment 3 bases; nucleotides outside the gene matches: 4. Germline V gene data show CDR1 as SGDLS and CDR2 as YYNGEE. The CDR3 loop spans 15 amino acids. CDR3 nucleotides: TGTGCCAGCAGCCCGGGACAGGGGATCAAAAACATTCAGTACTTC. Protein sequence: CASSPGQGIKNIQYF.

CDR3: CASSFSGRRGEQYF. The DNA for the CDR3 is TGTGCCAGTAGTTTTAGCGGGAGGCGGGGCGAGCAGTACTTC. The chain carries TRBV19 and TRBJ2-7; 10 nucleotides line up with TRBD2. Per germline, CDR1 LNHDA and CDR2 SQIVND (reference sequence). This CDR3 region has 14 residues. The J segment lost 6 bases and the V segment lost 5 bases, leaving 7 bases of the junction unmatched.

This clone was counted a few times. V usage is TRBV2 and J usage is TRBJ1-2, with D tentatively TRBD1 (5 bases). V lost 5 bases, J lost 8 bases, and 9 bases lay in between. Germline assignment: CDR1 SNHLY and CDR2 FYNNEI. The CDR3 contains 11 residues. This CDR3 is CASSPQGGYTF. In DNA form, the CDR3 reads TGTGCCAGCAGTCCCCAGGGAGGCTACACCTTC.

This clone was observed a few times. Compared with germline, one end of the junction differs, possibly owing to a read error. The V gene is TRBV29-1, the J gene TRBJ2-5; D not certain. The CDR3 consists of 14 residues. Germline CDR1 and CDR2: SQVTM and ANQGSEA. CDR3 amino acids: CSVVQQLNQEPQYF. DNA for the CDR3: TGCAGCGTTGTCCAGCAATTAAATCAAGAGCCCCAGTACTTC.

Only one count was recorded for this clone. J is TRBJ2-2 and V is TRBV18; D is uncertain. The V end lost 0 bases, the J end lost 2 bases, and 4 bases lay between the germline ends. Germline loops: CDR1 KGHSH, CDR2 LQKENI. The CDR3 loop spans 14 amino acids. CDR3 in DNA: TGTGCCAGCTCACCACCGCCTAACACCGGGGAGCTGTTTTTT. Amino acid sequence: CASSPPPNTGELFF.

This clone was seen more than once but under ten times. The V gene is TRBV4-1, the J gene TRBJ1-1, with TRBD1 as a possible D gene (5 bases). Trimming took 3 bases from V and 1 from J, leaving 12 bases between them. Germline values: CDR1 MGHRA, CDR2 YSYEKL. The CDR3 has 15 residues. The CDR3 region is CASSQSPTENTEAFF. The CDR3 nucleotides read TGCGCCAGCAGCCAGTCCCCGACAGAGAACACTGAAGCTTTCTTT.

This rearrangement joins TRBV10-2 to TRBJ2-1; D unresolved. Per germline, CDR1 WSHSY and CDR2 SAAADI. The germline V and J ends were trimmed by 3 bases and 9 bases, with 3 bases remaining between them. This CDR3 region has 10 residues. The CDR3 loop reads CASSDGEQFF. The CDR3 DNA is TGCGCCAGCAGTGATGGTGAGCAGTTCTTC.

Of note for this clone: This same CDR3 is encoded by further DNA sequences in the sample. The chain couples TRBV30 to TRBJ2-3; D remains ambiguous. The CDR3 loop spans 12 amino acids. From germline, CDR1 is GTSNPN and CDR2 SVGIG (reference sequence). With 0 bases removed from V and 4 bases from J, the gap between germline ends came to 5 bases. The DNA for the CDR3 is TGTGCCTGGAGTGTGGTGGCAGATACGCAGTATTTT. Its translation: CAWSVVADTQYF.

The chain has TRBV11-2 and TRBJ2-5; the D is unclear. CDR1 SGHAT and CDR2 FQNNGV come from the germline V gene. The CDR3 runs 13 residues. V was pared by 3 bases and J by 9 bases, with 14 bases between. In nucleotides, the CDR3 is TGTGCCAGCAGCTTCAATTGGGATGGGGCCCAGTACTTC. This encodes CASSFNWDGAQYF.

This chain links TRBV5-1 with TRBJ2-7; possible D gene TRBD1, 5 bases. The V gene lost 3 bases and the J gene lost 6 bases, with 16 bases spanning the gap. Germline CDR1 SGHRS, CDR2 YFSETQ. The CDR3 has 14 amino acids. The CDR3 DNA reads as TGCGCCAGCAGCTCCTTACTCCTCGACAGCGAGCAGTACTTC. It encodes CASSSLLLDSEQYF.

The V and J genes are TRBV6-6 and TRBJ2-5, with 14 bases matching TRBD2. The end of the DNA aligns better with TRBJ2-7, so the J call may be wrong. This CDR3 is 16 amino acids long. Germline values: CDR1 MNHNY, CDR2 SVGAGI (reference sequence). The CDR3 DNA is TGTGCCAGCAGAAGACTAGCGGGAGGGAGCTCCTACGAGCAGTACTTC. Protein product: CASRRLAGGSSYEQYF.

The chain employs TRBV28 and TRBJ1-5; unclear D gene. V was trimmed by 3 bases and J by 3 bases, leaving 12 bases between them. The germline CDR1 and CDR2 sequences are MDHEN and SYDVKM. CDR3 length: 15 amino acids. The CDR3 spells CASSFGRRYNQPQHF. Written as DNA, the CDR3 is TGTGCCAGCAGTTTCGGCAGGCGGTACAATCAGCCCCAGCATTTT.

The chain is built from TRBV27 and TRBJ1-2; 10 nucleotides align to TRBD1. Germline assignment: CDR1 MNHEY and CDR2 SMNVEV (reference sequence). V shed 3 bases and J 8 bases; nucleotides not matched to a gene: 6. The CDR3 extends over 14 amino acids. The CDR3 loop is CASSFSGTGVGYTF. The CDR3 DNA reads TGTGCCAGCAGTTTTTCCGGGACAGGGGTCGGCTACACCTTC.

The genes are TRBV9 and TRBJ2-1; 11 bases match TRBD2. V lost 4 bases and J lost 7; bases outside the gene matches: 7. Germline V gene lookup returns CDR1 SGDLS and CDR2 YYNGEE. This CDR3 comprises 15 residues. The CDR3 loop reads CASSSRLAGKNEQFF. CDR3 nucleotide sequence: TGTGCCAGCAGCTCCCGACTAGCGGGAAAGAATGAGCAGTTCTTC.

The chain carries TRBV6-1 and TRBJ2-5; D possibly corresponds to TRBD1 (6 bases). Trimming pared 1 base from V and 2 bases from J, leaving 14 bases between. CDR1 and CDR2 from the germline V gene are MNHNS and SASEGT. The CDR3 has 16 amino acids. CDR3 nucleotide sequence: TGTGCCAGCAGTGAAGGGGTCAGGGGAATTCAAGAGACCCAGTACTTC. Amino acid sequence: CASSEGVRGIQETQYF.

The chain employs TRBV14 and TRBJ1-1; TRBD1 is a possible D gene (5 bases). The ends were cut back, 0 bases at V and 5 bases at J, with 16 bases in the middle. Germline values: CDR1 SGHDN, CDR2 FVKESK. The CDR3 covers 16 residues. CDR3 in DNA: TGTGCCAGCAGCCAAGATTGGGGCAGGGTGAGGACTGAAGCTTTCTTT. As protein: CASSQDWGRVRTEAFF.

This sequence joins TRBV6-1 and TRBJ1-2; D unresolved. The V end was cut by 0 bases, the J end by 4 bases, with 6 bases between. The germline CDR1 and CDR2 sequences are MNHNS and SASEGT. This CDR3 region has 13 residues. The CDR3, as DNA: TGTGCCAGCAGTGAAGCGCAGTTCTATGGCTACACCTTC. It is translated as CASSEAQFYGYTF.